Presented here are 2 T cell receptor beta chains from one specimen sequenced in a study of beta chain features in type 1 diabetes. Expressed TCRB transcripts were sequenced after all isolated RNA was converted to cDNA. The method was immunoSEQ multiplex PCR; TCRdb's version includes in-frame clones alone and lacks a portion of them. The table has more than 300,000 clones, roughly 12% seen once. The sample comprised naive CD4+ T cells from blood. Receptor source: a man between 18 and 35 years old in good health.

In this sample, this clone turned up a few times. The V and J genes are TRBV19 and TRBJ1-6, with D perhaps matching TRBD1 (5 bases). Trimming removed 5 bases from V and 7 bases from J, with 9 bases in between. The germline V gene has CDR1 LNHDA and CDR2 SQIVND (reference sequence). The CDR3 is made up of 13 amino acids. The CDR3 region is CASSRGGNSPLHF. DNA of the CDR3: TGTGCCAGTAGTCGCGGGGGGAATTCACCCCTCCACTTT.

This clone was detected only a few times. The chain carries TRBV5-1 and TRBJ2-6; perhaps TRBD1 as D (6 bases). There are 17 residues in the CDR3. CDR1 is SGHRS, CDR2 YFSETQ, per germline. V was trimmed by 5 bases and J by 0 bases, leaving 15 bases between them. The CDR3 region is CASRQGQSFSGANVLTF. The CDR3, as DNA: TGCGCCAGCAGACAAGGACAGTCCTTCTCTGGGGCCAACGTCCTGACTTTC.